The rows below give T cell receptor beta chains drawn from one sample of a study of T-cell reconstitution after alpha-beta-depleted transplantation in children. MiXCR was run by TCRdb on the PCR reads, yielding one entry per CDR3 protein. The repertoire holds some 200,000 distinct CDR3 sequences, 14% to 15% seen once, with roughly 13% in the top ten. The sample consisted of PBMCs from the stem cell graft donor, taken from the stem cell graft. These receptors came from a human donor who donated a stem cell graft to a child with acute lymphoblastic leukemia. The CDR3 runs from the conserved cysteine through the conserved F or W. The D gene is left open where the match is weak. Clone sizes are given selectively: once, few, many, or a class where the clone is expanded.

D,V,J,size,DNA,CDR3
TRBD1,TRBV5-1,TRBJ2-7,many,TGCGCCAGCAGTCGGGACAGTCCCTACGAGCAGTACTTC,CASSRDSPYEQYF
NA,TRBV20-1,TRBJ1-6,few,TGCAGTGCTAGAGATTGGAGCGGGTCCTATAATTCACCCCTCCACTTT,CSARDWSGSYNSPLHF
TRBD2,TRBV2,TRBJ2-5,many,TGTGCCAGCAGTGCTCTAGCGGGAGGATTCCTGCAAGAGACCCAGTACTTC,CASSALAGGFLQETQYF
NA,TRBV20-1,TRBJ1-1,many,TGCAGTGCCCCCAGTGGGAACACTGAAGCTTTCTTT,CSAPSGNTEAFF
TRBD1,TRBV5-1,TRBJ1-1,many,TGCGCCAGCAGCCGGGGACAGGGGGACACTGAAGCTTTCTTT,CASSRGQGDTEAFF
NA,TRBV20-1,TRBJ1-1,few,TGCAGTGCTACCTGGGACCGAGGGGGCACTGAAGCTTTCTTT,CSATWDRGGTEAFF
NA,TRBV5-1,TRBJ1-5,many,TGCGCCAGCAGCTTGGATCGGGGGTTGGGCCAGCCCCAGCATTTT,CASSLDRGLGQPQHF
NA,TRBV29-1,TRBJ1-5,many,TGCAGCGTTGTCTTAGGAAATAGCAATCAGCCCCAGCATTTT,CSVVLGNSNQPQHF
NA,TRBV21-1,TRBJ2-7,many,TGTGCCAGACCTCGGTACGAGCAGTACTTC,CARPRYEQYF
NA,TRBV6-5,TRBJ1-6,NA,TGTGCCAGCAGTTACTCGAGAAATTCACCCCTCCACTTT,CASSYSRNSPLHF
NA,TRBV18,TRBJ1-5,NA,TGTGCCAGCTCATCCCGGACGGGACGGGGCAATCAGCCCCAGCATTTT,CASSSRTGRGNQPQHF
NA,TRBV7-9,TRBJ2-6,NA,TGTGCCAGCAGCTCCCCCCAGGCCTCTGGGGCCAACGTCCTGACTTTC,CASSSPQASGANVLTF
NA,TRBV12-3/TRBV12-4,TRBJ1-1,NA,TGTGCCAGCAGCCCCTTTGGGACGGGAAACACTGAAGCTTTCTTT,CASSPFGTGNTEAFF
NA,TRBV7-2,TRBJ1-1,many,TGTGCCAGCATTGGAGGGGTTACGAACACTGAAGCTTTCTTT,CASIGGVTNTEAFF
NA,TRBV6-1,TRBJ1-5,many,TGTGCCAGCAGCAGTTCTAAGGCGAGCAATCAGCCCCAGCATTTT,CASSSSKASNQPQHF
TRBD1,TRBV20-1,TRBJ1-1,many,TGCAGTGCTAGGGGACAGGGTGACGGCACTGAAGCTTTCTTT,CSARGQGDGTEAFF
NA,TRBV6-5,TRBJ1-1,many,TGTGCCAGCACCCGCGACAGTGAAGCTTTCTTT,CASTRDSEAFF
TRBD1,TRBV6-1,TRBJ1-5,many,TGTGCCAGCAGTGAATATCGGGACAGGGTCAATCAGCCCCAGCATTTT,CASSEYRDRVNQPQHF
NA,TRBV25-1,TRBJ2-5,many,TGTGCCAGCAGCTTAGCGGAGTTTCAAGAGACCCAGTACTTC,CASSLAEFQETQYF
NA,TRBV18,TRBJ1-1,many,TGTGCCAGCTCACCAGGTGCGGTTGGGAACACTGAAGCTTTCTTT,CASSPGAVGNTEAFF
TRBD2,TRBV27,TRBJ2-7,NA,TGTGCCAGCAGCCGACTAGCAGGACCCTCCTACGAGCAGTACTTC,CASSRLAGPSYEQYF
NA,TRBV7-9,TRBJ1-1,NA,TGTGCCAGCAGCTTGACCGGGACTCTCGTACGAGCTTTCTTT,CASSLTGTLVRAFF
NA,TRBV20-1,TRBJ1-1,few,TGCAGTGCGTGGGGGGGGGACACTGAAGCTTTCTTT,CSAWGGDTEAFF
TRBD1,TRBV6-2/TRBV6-3,TRBJ2-1,many,TGTGCCAGCTCTCGGGACAGGGGTTACAATGAGCAGTTCTTC,CASSRDRGYNEQFF
TRBD1,TRBV6-1,TRBJ2-7,NA,TGTGCCAGCAGGACGACAGGGGGCAACTACTCCTACGAGCAGTACTTC,CASRTTGGNYSYEQYF
NA,TRBV5-5,TRBJ1-2,many,TGTGCCAGCAGCTATAGCTATGGGGGGCCTTTCGAAGGCTACACCTTC,CASSYSYGGPFEGYTF
TRBD2,TRBV28,TRBJ2-5,many,TGTGCCAGCAGTTTCTCTCTAGCGGGAGCCCTGCGGACCCAGTACTTC,CASSFSLAGALRTQYF
NA,TRBV12-2,TRBJ1-3,NA,TGTGCAAGTCGCTTAGGGTGTCGGCCCTCTGGAAACACCATATATTTT,CASRLGCRPSGNTIYF
NA,TRBV12-3/TRBV12-4,TRBJ2-1,NA,TGTGCCACTAACATAGCGGATTTATACAATGAGCAGTTCTTC,CATNIADLYNEQFF
NA,TRBV6-5,TRBJ2-7,many,TGTGCCAGCAGTTACTTTGGGAACTCCTACGAGCAGTACTTC,CASSYFGNSYEQYF
NA,TRBV5-1,TRBJ2-7,many,TGCGCCAGCAGCTTGGTCCAGTATACCTACGAGCAGTACTTC,CASSLVQYTYEQYF
NA,TRBV5-1,TRBJ2-2,many,TGCGCCAGCAGCTTGGCCTCGGACAGGGAGCTGTTTTTT,CASSLASDRELFF
NA,TRBV5-4,TRBJ2-2,many,TGTGCCAGCAGCCTAGCATTCACCGGGGAGCTGTTTTTT,CASSLAFTGELFF
TRBD2,TRBV7-9,TRBJ2-3,many,TGTGCCAGCAGCAAGAGCACTAGCGGGAGTTTAGATACGCAGTATTTT,CASSKSTSGSLDTQYF
NA,TRBV7-2,TRBJ1-1,many,TGTGCCAGCAGCTGGGGGCCATCGAGCACTGAAGCTTTCTTT,CASSWGPSSTEAFF
NA,TRBV5-1,TRBJ2-7,many,TGCGCCAGCAGCTTAGGCAGGGCAGGATACGAGCAGTACTTC,CASSLGRAGYEQYF
TRBD2,TRBV12-3/TRBV12-4,TRBJ2-1,NA,TGTACCATCAGTTTTAGGGGACTAGCGGGAGGGCCGGTAGATGAGCAGTTCTTC,CTISFRGLAGGPVDEQFF
NA,TRBV7-8,TRBJ2-3,many,TGTGCCAGCAGCTTAGTGTTGTCAGAGCGTAGCACAGATACGCAGTATTTT,CASSLVLSERSTDTQYF
TRBD1,TRBV4-1,TRBJ2-2,many,TGCGCCAGCAGCCAATTCCGAAGGGGGCTCAACGGGGAGCTGTTTTTT,CASSQFRRGLNGELFF
TRBD1,TRBV12-3/TRBV12-4,TRBJ2-7,many,TGTGCCAGCAGACCGAGGACAGGCCGACGAGACTACGAGCAGTACTTC,CASRPRTGRRDYEQYF
TRBD2,TRBV6-1,TRBJ2-5,NA,TGTGCCAGCAGGGGGACTAGCGCCGAGGGGGAGACCCAGTACTTC,CASRGTSAEGETQYF
TRBD2,TRBV6-5,TRBJ2-5,many,TGTGCCAGCAGTTATGAGCCTAGCGGGAGAATCATAACAAAGACCCAGTACTTC,CASSYEPSGRIITKTQYF
TRBD1,TRBV6-1,TRBJ1-1,many,TGTGCCAGCAGACGCTCCAGGGGGAATACTGAAGCTTTCTTT,CASRRSRGNTEAFF
NA,TRBV25-1,TRBJ1-1,many,TGTGCCAGCAGTGCAGGATATACTGAAGCTTTCTTT,CASSAGYTEAFF
NA,TRBV20-1,TRBJ1-2,many,TGCAGTGCCAGAGGGACAAGTTCAGCGGGTGGCTACACCTTC,CSARGTSSAGGYTF
TRBD2,TRBV29-1,TRBJ2-7,many,TGCAGCGTTGACTCTAGCGGGAGCGGCGAGCAGTACTTC,CSVDSSGSGEQYF
TRBD2,TRBV27,TRBJ2-3,many,TGTGCCAGCAGTTCTAAGCGGGAGTTCACAGATACGCAGTATTTT,CASSSKREFTDTQYF
TRBD2,TRBV10-3,TRBJ2-7,NA,TGTGCCATCAGTGATCCCGGGCTAGCGGGAGTAAGGGAGCAGTACTTC,CAISDPGLAGVREQYF
NA,TRBV12-3/TRBV12-4,TRBJ2-7,many,TGTGCCAGCAGTTGGGAGCGAGTATACGAGCAGTACTTC,CASSWERVYEQYF
NA,TRBV12-3/TRBV12-4,TRBJ1-5,few,TGTGCCAGCAGTTTAGGGGTGGTCCCCAATCAGCCCCAGCATTTT,CASSLGVVPNQPQHF
NA,TRBV10-3,TRBJ1-2,few,TGTGCCATCAGTGAGTACGAGAGACAGAAATATGGCTACACCTTC,CAISEYERQKYGYTF
NA,TRBV5-1,TRBJ2-7,many,TGCGCCAGCATGCGAGACCAGACGGGGGAGCAGTACTTC,CASMRDQTGEQYF
NA,TRBV5-4,TRBJ2-3,NA,TGTGCCAGCAGCCAGGGGGGGTACACAGATACGCAGTATTTT,CASSQGGYTDTQYF
NA,TRBV12-3/TRBV12-4,TRBJ1-2,many,TGTGCCAGCAGTTTTGTTCAGGGGTTCTATGGCTACACCTTC,CASSFVQGFYGYTF
NA,TRBV12-3/TRBV12-4,TRBJ2-7,many,TGTGCCAGCAGTTTGTCCGGGTCCCACTACGAGCAGTACTTC,CASSLSGSHYEQYF